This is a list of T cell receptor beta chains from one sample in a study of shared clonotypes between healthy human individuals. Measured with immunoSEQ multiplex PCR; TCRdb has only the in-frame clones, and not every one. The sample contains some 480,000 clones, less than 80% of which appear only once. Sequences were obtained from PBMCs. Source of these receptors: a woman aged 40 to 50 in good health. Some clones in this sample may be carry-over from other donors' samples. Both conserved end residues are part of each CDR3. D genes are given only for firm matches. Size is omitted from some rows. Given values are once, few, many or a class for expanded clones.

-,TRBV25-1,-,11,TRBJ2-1,CASSEYNEQFF,TGTGCCAGCAGTGAGTACAATGAGCAGTTCTTC
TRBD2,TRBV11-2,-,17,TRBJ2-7,CASSLVAPGLVSYEQYF,TGTGCCAGCAGCTTAGTCGCACCGGGACTAGTCTCCTACGAGCAGTACTTC
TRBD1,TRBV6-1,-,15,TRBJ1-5,CASSEQGQGNQPQHF,TGTGCCAGCAGCGAACAGGGACAGGGCAATCAGCCCCAGCATTTT
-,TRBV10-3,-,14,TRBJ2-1,CAISESDAYNEQFF,TGTGCCATCAGTGAGAGCGACGCCTACAATGAGCAGTTCTTC
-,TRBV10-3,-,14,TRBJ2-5,CAISVAPVGETQYF,TGTGCCATCAGTGTTGCCCCTGTAGGTGAGACCCAGTACTTC
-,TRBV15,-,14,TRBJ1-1,CATSSGPSNTEAFF,TGTGCCACCAGCAGTGGCCCTTCGAACACTGAAGCTTTCTTT
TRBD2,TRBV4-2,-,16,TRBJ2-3,CASSQSLAGSTDTQYF,TGTGCCAGCAGCCAGTCGCTAGCGGGTAGCACAGATACGCAGTATTTT
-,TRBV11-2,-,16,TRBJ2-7,CASSLGAGTGFYEQYF,TGTGCCAGCAGCTTAGGGGCGGGGACCGGATTCTACGAGCAGTACTTC
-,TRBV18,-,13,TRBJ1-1,CASSPGRDTEAFF,TGTGCCAGCTCACCTGGCCGAGACACTGAAGCTTTCTTT
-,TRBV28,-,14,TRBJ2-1,CASRGQSYYNEQFF,TGTGCCAGCAGGGGGCAGAGCTACTACAATGAGCAGTTCTTC
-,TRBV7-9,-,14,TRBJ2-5,CASSPTASGETQYF,TGTGCCAGCAGCCCGACAGCCTCGGGGGAGACCCAGTACTTC
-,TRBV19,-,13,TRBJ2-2,CASSIILTGELFF,TGTGCCAGTAGTATAATACTCACCGGGGAGCTGTTTTTT
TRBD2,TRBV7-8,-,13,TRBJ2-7,CASSLGLADEQYF,TGTGCCAGCAGCTTAGGACTAGCGGACGAGCAGTACTTC
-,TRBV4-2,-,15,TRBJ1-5,CASSQEGNGNQPQHF,TGTGCCAGCAGCCAAGAAGGGAACGGAAATCAGCCCCAGCATTTT
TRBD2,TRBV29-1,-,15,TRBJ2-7,CSVFTSGGTFYEQYF,TGCAGCGTTTTTACTAGCGGGGGAACATTCTACGAGCAGTACTTC
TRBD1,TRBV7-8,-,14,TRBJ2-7,CASSLGQGEYEQYF,TGTGCCAGCAGCTTAGGACAGGGGGAGTACGAGCAGTACTTC
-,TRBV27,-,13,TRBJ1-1,CASSPRRNTEAFF,TGTGCCAGCAGTCCGCGACGGAACACTGAAGCTTTCTTT
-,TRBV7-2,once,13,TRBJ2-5,CASLGGGGETQYF,TGTGCCAGCCTGGGGGGGGGCGGAGAGACCCAGTACTTC
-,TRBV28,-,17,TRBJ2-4,CASSTPDSRRAKNIQYF,TGTGCCAGCAGTACGCCGGACAGCCGGCGGGCCAAAAACATTCAGTACTTC
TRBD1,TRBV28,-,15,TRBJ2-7,CASSPTGTGVYEQYF,TGTGCCAGCAGTCCCACCGGGACAGGGGTCTACGAGCAGTACTTC
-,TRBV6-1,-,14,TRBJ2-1,CASRNRDSNNEQFF,TGTGCCAGCAGAAACCGGGACTCCAACAATGAGCAGTTCTTC
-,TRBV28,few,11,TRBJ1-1,CASSPATEAFF,TGTGCCAGCAGTCCGGCGACTGAAGCTTTCTTT
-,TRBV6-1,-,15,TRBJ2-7,CASSVVNLGTYEQYF,TGTGCCAGCAGTGTGGTCAATTTAGGAACCTACGAGCAGTACTTC
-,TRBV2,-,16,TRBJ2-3,CASSVRAPQSRDTQYF,TGTGCCAGCAGTGTCCGGGCCCCCCAAAGCCGAGATACGCAGTATTTT
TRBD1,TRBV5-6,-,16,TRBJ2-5,CASSTGTGVVQETQYF,TGTGCCAGCAGTACCGGGACAGGGGTGGTCCAAGAGACCCAGTACTTC
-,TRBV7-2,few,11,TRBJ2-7,CASSQQIEQYF,TGTGCCAGCAGCCAACAGATCGAGCAGTACTTC
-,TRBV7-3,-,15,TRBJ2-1,CASSSIRSIYNEQFF,TGTGCCAGCAGCTCCATTCGGTCAATATACAATGAGCAGTTCTTC
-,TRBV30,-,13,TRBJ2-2,CAWSVLGSGELFF,TGTGCCTGGAGTGTCTTGGGGTCCGGGGAGCTGTTTTTT
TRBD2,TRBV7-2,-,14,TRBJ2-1,CASSLGGLNNEQFF,TGTGCCAGCAGCTTAGGGGGACTAAACAATGAGCAGTTCTTC
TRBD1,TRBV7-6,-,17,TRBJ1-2,CASSSWANRGFNYGYTF,TGTGCCAGCAGCTCCTGGGCCAACAGGGGATTTAACTATGGCTACACCTTC
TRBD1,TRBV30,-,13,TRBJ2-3,CACRDRGTDTQYF,TGTGCCTGCCGGGACAGGGGGACAGATACGCAGTATTTT
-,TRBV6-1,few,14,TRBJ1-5,CASSDPGGDQPQHF,TGTGCCAGCAGTGACCCGGGCGGGGACCAGCCCCAGCATTTT
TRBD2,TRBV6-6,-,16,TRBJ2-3,CASSRISGRAGDTQYF,TGTGCCAGCAGTCGTATTAGCGGGAGGGCCGGAGATACGCAGTATTTT
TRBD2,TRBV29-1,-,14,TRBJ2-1,CSVERLAGANEQFF,TGCAGCGTTGAACGACTAGCGGGAGCAAATGAGCAGTTCTTC
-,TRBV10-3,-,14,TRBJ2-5,CAISERGAGETQYF,TGTGCCATCAGTGAGCGAGGGGCAGGGGAGACCCAGTACTTC
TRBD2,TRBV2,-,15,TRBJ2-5,CASKGSGSSPETQYF,TGTGCCAGCAAGGGTAGCGGGAGTTCTCCAGAGACCCAGTACTTC
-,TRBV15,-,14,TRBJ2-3,CATSNVGPTDTQYF,TGTGCCACCAGCAACGTGGGGCCTACAGATACGCAGTATTTT
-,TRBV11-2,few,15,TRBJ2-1,CASSFVGGMVDEQFF,TGTGCCAGCAGCTTCGTGGGAGGAATGGTCGATGAGCAGTTCTTC
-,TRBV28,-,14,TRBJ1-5,CASSTPQGGKPQHF,TGTGCCAGCAGTACGCCCCAGGGAGGCAAGCCCCAGCATTTT
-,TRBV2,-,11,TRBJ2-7,CASRQVYEQYF,TGTGCCAGCCGACAGGTCTACGAGCAGTACTTC
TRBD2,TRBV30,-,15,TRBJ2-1,CAWNKKGLADNEQFF,TGTGCCTGGAATAAAAAGGGACTAGCGGACAATGAGCAGTTCTTC
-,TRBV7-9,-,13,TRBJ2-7,CASSAQQGGEQYF,TGTGCCAGCAGCGCTCAACAGGGCGGGGAGCAGTACTTC
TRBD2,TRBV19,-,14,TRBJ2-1,CASSGTRVVGEQFF,TGTGCCAGTAGCGGGACTAGAGTTGTGGGTGAGCAGTTCTTC
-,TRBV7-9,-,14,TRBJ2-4,CASSSVGGGNIQYF,TGTGCCAGCAGCTCGGTTGGGGGAGGAAACATTCAGTACTTC
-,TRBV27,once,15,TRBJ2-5,CASSVRGTTQETQYF,TGTGCCAGCAGTGTCCGGGGGACCACTCAAGAGACCCAGTACTTC
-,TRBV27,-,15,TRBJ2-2,CASSLSYPNTGELFF,TGTGCCAGCAGTTTGTCCTACCCGAACACCGGGGAGCTGTTTTTT
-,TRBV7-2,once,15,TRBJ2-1,CASSSDRGSHNEQFF,TGTGCCAGCAGCTCTGATAGAGGGAGTCACAATGAGCAGTTCTTC
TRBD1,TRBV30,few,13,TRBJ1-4,CASNRDRGEKLFF,TGTGCCTCGAACCGGGACAGGGGTGAAAAACTGTTTTTT
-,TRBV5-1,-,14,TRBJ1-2,CASSLVGENYGYTF,TGCGCCAGCAGCTTGGTAGGGGAGAACTATGGCTACACCTTC
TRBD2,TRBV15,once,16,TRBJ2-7,CATSSGASGRVHEQYF,TGTGCCACCAGCAGTGGCGCTAGCGGGAGGGTCCACGAGCAGTACTTC